The clone carrying this T cell receptor (beta chain) was found a few times. The antigen is not known. Deletions cut 6 bases from V and 5 bases from J, with 11 bases between. Germline CDR1 SGHRS, CDR2 YFSETQ. CDR3 length equals 12 residues. This sample stems from a study of Graves' ophthalmopathy and Graves' hyperthyroidism. Background on the study: Stable hyperthyroidism denotes an absence of ophthalmopathy throughout 18 months of follow-up.

Transcripts of RNA were the source for amplifying TCR beta CDR3 regions. RT-PCR was first run with HTBI primers, then multiplex PCR in a second round. TCRdb ran MiXCR on the multiplex PCR reads and lists one entry per CDR3 protein. The sample yields over a million distinct CDR3 sequences, about two fifths seen once. General study points: The model predicted ophthalmopathy progression with roughly 71% sensitivity and 72% to 85% specificity. Most expanded clonotypes in thyroid above 0.001 frequency also showed up in blood.

Certain patients were not enrolled. These were patients with other autoimmune diseases, uncontrolled infections, pregnancy or lactation. The V and J genes are TRBV5-1 and TRBJ2-5, with unresolved D. The sequencing input was peripheral blood or thyroid tissue (not recorded which). The receptor was derived from an adult man with Graves' hyperthyroidism. In DNA form, the CDR3 reads TGCGCCAGCATGGGTGGAATGGAGACCCAGTACTTC. It translates to CASMGGMETQYF.